A selection of T cell receptor beta chains follows, all from one sample in a study of T-cell memory formation after mild COVID-19. TCRdb re-analysed the 5' RACE reads in MiXCR, keeping a single row per CDR3 protein. There are over 35,000 distinct CDR3 sequences in the sample; nearly 9.5% occur only once, and about an eighth lies in the top ten. The sequenced sample was PBMCs or a T cell subset sorted from them (not recorded which). All receptors derive from an adult woman who had mild COVID-19 (a few samples of this study predate the infection). Cell type and time point are not known. Both conserved end residues are part of each CDR3. D genes are given only for firm matches. Size tells how often a clone was seen (once, few, many) or the class of an expanded clone, and some rows leave it out.

size	V	J	D	DNA	CDR3
few	TRBV19	TRBJ1-5	.	TGTGCCAGTACCCTCCAAACAGGTGGAAATCAGCCCCAGCATTTT	CASTLQTGGNQPQHF
few	TRBV29-1	TRBJ2-2	TRBD1	TGCAGCGTAAGACAGGGTAATATCCGGGAGCTGTTTTTT	CSVRQGNIRELFF
.	TRBV19	TRBJ2-7	TRBD1	TGTGCCAGTAGTAGCGCCGGGACAGGGGGCAACGAGCAGTACTTC	CASSSAGTGGNEQYF
few	TRBV20-1	TRBJ2-1	.	TGCAGTGCTAGGAAAGGGGTGGGGGACAATGAGCAGTTCTTC	CSARKGVGDNEQFF
.	TRBV6-2/TRBV6-3	TRBJ1-5	TRBD1	TGTGCCAGCACCTCCCGGGACAGACTAACGTATAGCAATCAGCCCCAGCATTTT	CASTSRDRLTYSNQPQHF
many	TRBV13	TRBJ2-5	TRBD2	TGTGCCAGCAGCTCAAGACTAGCGGATAGGGGAGAGACCCAGTACTTC	CASSSRLADRGETQYF
.	TRBV6-5	TRBJ2-1	TRBD1	TGTGCCAGCAGTTACAGCGGCAGGGGGCTATACAATGAGCAGTTCTTC	CASSYSGRGLYNEQFF
many	TRBV27	TRBJ1-6	.	TGTGCCAGCAGCCCCTGGAGCTCCTATAATTCACCCCTCCACTTT	CASSPWSSYNSPLHF
.	TRBV29-1	TRBJ2-2	.	TGCAGCGTTGAATTCCCCGACGGTAGGACCGGGGAGCTGTTTTTT	CSVEFPDGRTGELFF
few	TRBV12-3/TRBV12-4	TRBJ1-1	TRBD1	TGTGCCAGCAGTTTAGATTTTGGGACAGGGGGCTTTGAGTCGGGAACTGAAGCTTTCTTT	CASSLDFGTGGFESGTEAFF
medium-sized	TRBV24-1	TRBJ2-5	TRBD1	TGTGCCACCAGTGCCTCGGGACAGGCCCAAGAGACCCAGTACTTC	CATSASGQAQETQYF
few	TRBV12-3/TRBV12-4	TRBJ2-5	.	TGTGCCAGCAGTTTGGGGCAGGGTGCGGAGACCCAGTACTTC	CASSLGQGAETQYF
few	TRBV15	TRBJ2-2	.	TGTGCCACCAGCGTGGGGTCGAACACCGGGGAGCTGTTTTTT	CATSVGSNTGELFF
once	TRBV4-2	TRBJ2-4	TRBD2	TGTGCCAGCAGCCCGGGGACTAGTGGAATAATATACTTC	CASSPGTSGIIYF
medium-sized	TRBV29-1	TRBJ2-6	TRBD2	TGCAGCGCATCTAGCGGCGAAGTATCTGGGGCCAACGTCCTGACTTTC	CSASSGEVSGANVLTF
few	TRBV24-1	TRBJ2-2	TRBD2	TGTGCCACCAGCGGGACTAGCGGGCCACGGAGGGAGCTGTTTTTT	CATSGTSGPRRELFF
.	TRBV20-1	TRBJ1-2	.	TGCAGTGCTAGAGATTCGGCAGCCAACTATGGCTACACCTTC	CSARDSAANYGYTF
.	TRBV20-1	TRBJ1-1	.	TGCAGTGCTTCCCGCAGGTTGGGAACTGAAGCTTTCTTT	CSASRRLGTEAFF
few	TRBV5-1	TRBJ2-3	TRBD2	TGCGCCAGCAGCTTGGGGACTAGCGGCACAGATACGCAGTATTTT	CASSLGTSGTDTQYF
.	TRBV10-3	TRBJ2-3	.	TGTGCCATCAGTGAGGCTGGCAGGCCGACAGATACGCAGTATTTT	CAISEAGRPTDTQYF
few	TRBV7-8	TRBJ2-7	.	TGTGCCAGCAGCTCACAGATTAGCTCCTACGAGCAGTACTTC	CASSSQISSYEQYF
many	TRBV12-3/TRBV12-4	TRBJ1-1	.	TGTGCCAGCAAAAGAAACACTGAAGCTTTCTTT	CASKRNTEAFF
many	TRBV20-1	TRBJ2-7	.	TGCAGTGCTAGGGACACCCATACCGGGGCCCTTTACGAGCAGTACTTC	CSARDTHTGALYEQYF
many	TRBV5-1	TRBJ2-3	TRBD2	TGCGCCAGTACTAGCGGGAGTCCCGGAGATACGCAGTATTTT	CASTSGSPGDTQYF
.	TRBV7-2	TRBJ2-5	TRBD2	TGTGCCAGCAGCGTTAGCGGGAGGGCCGAGACCCAGTACTTC	CASSVSGRAETQYF
few	TRBV3-1	TRBJ2-6	.	TGTGCCAGCAGCCAAGATCGAGGCCCCTTCTCTGGGGCCAACGTCCTGACTTTC	CASSQDRGPFSGANVLTF
few	TRBV9	TRBJ1-6	.	TGTGCCAGCAGCGGGGACCTGGCTTCACCCCTCCACTTT	CASSGDLASPLHF
.	TRBV5-5	TRBJ1-5	.	TGTGCCAGCAGCTTGGACCCAGGCGTGCGCCCCCAGCATTTT	CASSLDPGVRPQHF
.	TRBV7-2	TRBJ2-7	TRBD1	TGTGCCAGCAGCTTACAGACAGGGACGCGTGGGTACGAGCAGTACTTC	CASSLQTGTRGYEQYF
.	TRBV20-1	TRBJ2-1	TRBD2	TGCAGTGCGCTCCCGGGACTAGAGAATGAGCAGTTCTTC	CSALPGLENEQFF
few	TRBV18	TRBJ1-1	.	TGTGCCAGCTCAGTACAAGATCTGAACACTGAAGCTTTCTTT	CASSVQDLNTEAFF
few	TRBV7-6	TRBJ2-1	TRBD2	TGTGCCAGCAGCTCCCTAGCGGGGGCCTACAATGAGCAGTTCTTC	CASSSLAGAYNEQFF
.	TRBV14	TRBJ1-3	TRBD1	TGTGCCAGCCCTCCGCCGGGACAGGGGGCTAAAGGAGACACCATATATTTT	CASPPPGQGAKGDTIYF
many	TRBV12-3/TRBV12-4	TRBJ2-1	TRBD2	TGTGCCAGCACCCCGACTAGCGGCCGCAATGAGCAGTTCTTC	CASTPTSGRNEQFF
.	TRBV5-1	TRBJ2-1	.	TGCGCCAGCAGCTTGGGGACTACATACAATGAGCAGTTCTTC	CASSLGTTYNEQFF
few	TRBV14	TRBJ2-5	.	TGTGCCAGCAGCCAAATCGGGGGCGGAGAGACCCAGTACTTC	CASSQIGGGETQYF
.	TRBV14	TRBJ2-1	.	TGTGCCAGCAAGGACCTAGTGGACAATGAGCAGTTCTTC	CASKDLVDNEQFF
many	TRBV27	TRBJ1-2	.	TGTGCCGCCGGTGGCGGGGTGGCTGGAAGCTATGGCTACACCTTC	CAAGGGVAGSYGYTF
.	TRBV20-1	TRBJ1-6	.	TGCAGTGCGCAGGGAGGGGCCGGGGATTCACCCCTCCACTTT	CSAQGGAGDSPLHF
.	TRBV7-8	TRBJ2-7	TRBD1	TGTGCCAGCAGCTACGGGACAGGGGGTTTCAGCTCCTACGAGCAGTACTTC	CASSYGTGGFSSYEQYF
few	TRBV9	TRBJ2-2	.	TGTGCCAGCAGCGTAGGGATGGAGGGCACCGGGGAGCTGTTTTTT	CASSVGMEGTGELFF
few	TRBV10-3	TRBJ1-4	.	TGTGCCATCAGGGGTACAGGATATAATGAAAAACTGTTTTTT	CAIRGTGYNEKLFF
.	TRBV12-3/TRBV12-4	TRBJ2-3	.	TGTGCCAGCAGGGGAGACGTACCTAGCACAGATACGCAGTATTTT	CASRGDVPSTDTQYF
.	TRBV11-3	TRBJ2-5	.	TGTGCCAGCAGCAGGGGGGTCAAGGCACAAGAGACCCAGTACTTC	CASSRGVKAQETQYF
few	TRBV11-2	TRBJ2-7	.	TGTGCCAGCAGTTCTAACACCTACGAGCAGTACTTC	CASSSNTYEQYF
few	TRBV5-1	TRBJ2-2	.	TGCGCCAGCAGCTCTTCTCGAAGTGTTGGCGGGGAGCTGTTTTTT	CASSSSRSVGGELFF
few	TRBV7-6	TRBJ1-6	TRBD1	TGTGCCAGCAGCTTACACAGGGGAGGAAATTCACCCCTCCACTTT	CASSLHRGGNSPLHF